The rows below give T cell receptor beta chains drawn from one sample of a study of blood T cell repertoires in COVID-19. Generated by immunoSEQ multiplex PCR, the TCRdb table keeps only in-frame clones and is missing some. Seen here are some 150,000 clones, about 86% observed once, and the top ten hold about 8%. Sequenced material: peripheral blood. The receptors here all came from a woman aged 55-69 years with acute or convalescent COVID-19. Both conserved end residues are part of each CDR3. A D gene is named only where the DNA matches it firmly. The size field is filled for only some rows; it gives once, few, many or a size class.

CSASRDSLTLHF,TGCAGTGCTAGTCGGGACAGTCTAACCCTCCACTTT,TRBV20-1,TRBD1,TRBJ1-6,NA
CASRSQDRGGYEQYF,TGTGCCAGCAGATCCCAGGACAGGGGGGGGTACGAGCAGTACTTC,TRBV6-5,TRBD1,TRBJ2-7,NA
CASSVAGWGNTEAFF,TGTGCCAGCAGCGTAGCAGGGTGGGGAAACACTGAAGCTTTCTTT,TRBV9,NA,TRBJ1-1,NA
CASSLSRVQETQYF,TGTGCCAGCAGTTTATCGCGAGTTCAAGAGACCCAGTACTTC,TRBV28,NA,TRBJ2-5,NA
CASSLDRASHNSPLHF,TGTGCCAGCAGCTTGGACAGGGCCTCGCATAATTCACCCCTCCACTTT,TRBV5-6,NA,TRBJ1-6,once
CASSGAGGPSNQPQHF,TGTGCCAGCAGCGGGGCAGGGGGTCCCAGCAATCAGCCCCAGCATTTT,TRBV28,TRBD1,TRBJ1-5,few
CASSLLGGPYNEQFF,TGTGCCAGCAGTCTCCTAGGGGGCCCTTACAATGAGCAGTTCTTC,TRBV11-3,TRBD1,TRBJ2-1,NA
CASSETGGPGGYTF,TGTGCCAGCAGCGAGACAGGGGGCCCTGGAGGCTACACCTTC,TRBV9,TRBD1,TRBJ1-2,NA
CSAETAGGYGYTF,TGCAGCGCCGAAACGGCAGGCGGGTATGGCTACACCTTC,TRBV29-1,NA,TRBJ1-2,NA
CASNRARGTEAFF,TGCGCCAGCAATAGGGCGCGGGGCACTGAAGCTTTCTTT,TRBV10-1,NA,TRBJ1-1,NA
CATSKPGTAMNQPQHF,TGTGCCACCAGCAAACCCGGGACAGCGATGAATCAGCCCCAGCATTTT,TRBV15,TRBD1,TRBJ1-5,once
CASSFRDSFTDTQYF,TGTGCCAGCAGTTTCCGGGACAGCTTCACAGATACGCAGTATTTT,TRBV2,TRBD1,TRBJ2-3,NA
CASSLGQGLGEAFF,TGCGCCAGCAGCTTGGGGCAGGGCCTTGGTGAAGCTTTCTTT,TRBV5-1,NA,TRBJ1-1,NA
CASSQAGNEKLFF,TGTGCCAGCAGCCAAGCGGGAAATGAAAAACTGTTTTTT,TRBV3-1/TRBV3-2,NA,TRBJ1-4,few
CASSPPGVAYEQYF,TGTGCCAGCTCACCTCCGGGGGTAGCCTACGAGCAGTACTTC,TRBV18,NA,TRBJ2-7,NA
CASSPRGTGQQSSGANVLTF,TGTGCCAGCAGCCCACGCGGGACAGGCCAACAAAGCTCTGGGGCCAACGTCCTGACTTTC,TRBV3-1/TRBV3-2,TRBD1,TRBJ2-6,NA
CAISESEFHEQYF,TGTGCCATCAGTGAGTCGGAGTTCCACGAGCAGTACTTC,TRBV10-3,NA,TRBJ2-7,NA